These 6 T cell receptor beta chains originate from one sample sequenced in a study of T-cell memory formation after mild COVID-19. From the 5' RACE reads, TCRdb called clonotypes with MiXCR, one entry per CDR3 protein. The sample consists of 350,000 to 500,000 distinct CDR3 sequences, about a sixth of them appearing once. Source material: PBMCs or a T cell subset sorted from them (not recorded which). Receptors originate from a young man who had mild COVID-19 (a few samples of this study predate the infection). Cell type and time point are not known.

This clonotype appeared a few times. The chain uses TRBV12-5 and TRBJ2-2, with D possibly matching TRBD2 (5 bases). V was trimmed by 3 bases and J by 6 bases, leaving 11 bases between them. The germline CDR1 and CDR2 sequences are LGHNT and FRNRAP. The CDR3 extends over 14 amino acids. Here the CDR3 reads CASGLPGKPGELFF. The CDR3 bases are TGTGCTAGTGGTTTACCCGGGAAGCCCGGGGAGCTGTTTTTT. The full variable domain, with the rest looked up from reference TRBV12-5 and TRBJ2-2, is DARVTQTPRHKVTEMGQEVTMRCQPILGHNTVFWYRQTMMQGLELLAYFRNRAPLDDSGMPKDRFSAEMPDATLATLKIQPSEPRDSAVYFCASGLPGKPGELFFGEGSRLTVL.

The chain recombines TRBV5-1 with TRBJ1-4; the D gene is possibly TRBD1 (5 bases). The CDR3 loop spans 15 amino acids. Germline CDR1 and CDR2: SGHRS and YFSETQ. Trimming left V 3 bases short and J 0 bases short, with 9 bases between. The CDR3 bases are TGCGCCAGCAGCTCCTTGACAGCAACTAATGAAAAACTGTTTTTT. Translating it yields CASSSLTATNEKLFF.

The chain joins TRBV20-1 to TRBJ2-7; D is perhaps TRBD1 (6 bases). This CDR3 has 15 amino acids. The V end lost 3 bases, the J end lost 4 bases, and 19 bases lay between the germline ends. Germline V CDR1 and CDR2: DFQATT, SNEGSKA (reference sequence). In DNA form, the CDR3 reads TGCAGTGCTAGGCCATTCACAGGGACGGAATACGAGCAGTACTTC. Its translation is CSARPFTGTEYEQYF.

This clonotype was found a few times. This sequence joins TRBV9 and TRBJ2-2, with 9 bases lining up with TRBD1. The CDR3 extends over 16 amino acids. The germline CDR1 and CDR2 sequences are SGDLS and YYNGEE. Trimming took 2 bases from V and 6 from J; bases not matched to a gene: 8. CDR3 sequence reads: CASSVRGQGSAGELFF. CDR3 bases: TGTGCCAGCAGCGTGAGGGGACAGGGATCCGCCGGGGAGCTGTTTTTT.

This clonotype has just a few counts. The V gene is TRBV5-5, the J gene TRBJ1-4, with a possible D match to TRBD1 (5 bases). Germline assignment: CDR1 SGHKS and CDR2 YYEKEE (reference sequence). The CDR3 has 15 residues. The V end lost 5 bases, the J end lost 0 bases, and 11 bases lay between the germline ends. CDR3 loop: CASSPGSATNEKLFF. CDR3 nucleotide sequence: TGTGCCAGCAGTCCAGGGTCTGCAACTAATGAAAAACTGTTTTTT.

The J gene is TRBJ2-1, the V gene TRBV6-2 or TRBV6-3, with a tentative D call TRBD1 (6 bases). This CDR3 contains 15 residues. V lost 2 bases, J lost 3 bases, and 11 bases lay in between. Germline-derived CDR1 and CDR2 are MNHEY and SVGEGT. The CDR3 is CASSYQGQGYNEQFF. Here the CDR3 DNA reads TGTGCCAGCAGTTACCAGGGACAAGGCTACAATGAGCAGTTCTTC.